This TCR beta chain was profiled in a study of blood T cell repertoires in COVID-19. Study context: The cDNA or gDNA used as material had been derived from T cells, B-cell-depleted T cells, or PBMCs.

Original analysis: Amplification of reference gene primers provided the estimated nucleated cell counts. The repertoire was sequenced with immunoSEQ multiplex PCR; TCRdb's copy has only in-frame clones and lacks some. V and J calls plus clone size are reproduced from that table; the DNA served to infer D and trimming. This sample has about 360,000 clones, with more than 75% found just once. The CDR3 loop spans 14 amino acids. V gave up 0 bases and J gave up 3 bases, with 6 bases separating them. CDR1 and CDR2 from the germline V gene are KGHSH and LQKENI. The V and J genes are TRBV18 and TRBJ1-3, with D hard to call. Sequencing was carried out using peripheral blood. This TCR was sampled from a human donor in a cohort sampled during active COVID-19. In nucleotides, the CDR3 is TGTGCCAGCTCACCACCACGGGTTGGAAACACCATATATTTT. Amino acid sequence: CASSPPRVGNTIYF. Based on the CDR3 plus reference TRBV18 and TRBJ1-3, the full variable domain is NAGVMQNPRHLVRRRGQEARLRCSPMKGHSHVYWYRQLPEEGLKFMVYLQKENIIDESGMPKERFSAEFPKEGPSILRIQQVVRGDSAAYFCASSPPRVGNTIYFGEGSWLTVV.